This TCR beta chain originates from a study of shared clonotypes between healthy human individuals. Study as a whole: Each donor's CD8 memory used one plate, CD8 naive two, each CD4 subset three.

Whole-study results and caveats: Clonotypes shared by all four donors outscored non-shared clonotypes in generation probability.

The input for sorted-subset replicate PCRs was approximately 200 ng DNA, around 27,000 T cell genomes. In the authors' workflow: With immunoSEQ giving junction-only sequences and no quality scores, filtering differed. Assay: immunoSEQ multiplex PCR; the TCRdb copy retains only in-frame clones and omits some. Clone size and the V and J calls come from that table; the DNA yielded D and trimming. The table includes about 710,000 clones, roughly 72% detected once. A word on this clone: What it binds is unknown.

In germline, CDR1 is MGHRA, CDR2 YSYEKL. The CDR3 has 14 amino acids. Trimming removed 3 bases at V and 2 bases at J, with 9 bases between. The sequence was obtained from a woman aged 25-40 years in good health. Sequencing input: memory CD4+ T cells sorted from blood. Subset of the sample: CD45RA-negative fraction. The chain combines TRBV4-1 with TRBJ2-3; D remains unclear. DNA of the CDR3: TGCGCCAGCAGCCAGTGGTTCAACACAGATACGCAGTATTTT. Protein product: CASSQWFNTDTQYF.